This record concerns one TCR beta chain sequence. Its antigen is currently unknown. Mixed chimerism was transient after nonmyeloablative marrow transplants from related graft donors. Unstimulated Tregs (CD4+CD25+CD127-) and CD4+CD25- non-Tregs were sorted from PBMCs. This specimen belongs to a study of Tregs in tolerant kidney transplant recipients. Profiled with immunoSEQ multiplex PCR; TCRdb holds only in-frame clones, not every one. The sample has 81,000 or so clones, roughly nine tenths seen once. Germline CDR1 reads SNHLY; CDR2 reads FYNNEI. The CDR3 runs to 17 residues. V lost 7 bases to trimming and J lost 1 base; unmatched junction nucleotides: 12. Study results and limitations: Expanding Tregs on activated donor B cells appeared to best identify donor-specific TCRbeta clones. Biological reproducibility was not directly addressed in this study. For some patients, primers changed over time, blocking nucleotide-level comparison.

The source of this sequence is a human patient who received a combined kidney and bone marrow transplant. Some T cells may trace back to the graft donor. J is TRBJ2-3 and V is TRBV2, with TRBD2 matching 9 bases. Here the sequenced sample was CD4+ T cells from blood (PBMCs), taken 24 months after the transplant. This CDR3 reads CASNLAGFRRGTDTQYF. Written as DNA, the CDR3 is TGTGCCAGCAACCTAGCGGGATTTAGGAGGGGCACAGATACGCAGTATTTT.